These 28 T cell receptor beta chains came from one sample sequenced in a study of CD8 T cells in Susac syndrome. Reverse transcription of roughly 0.45 to 1 ug RNA used random hexamers. TCRdb recomputed calls from the immunoSEQ multiplex PCR reads with MiXCR, one row per CDR3 protein. The sample lists about 400,000 distinct CDR3 sequences, more than 80% seen once, with 0.09% to 0.15% in the top ten. Sequenced input: CD8+ T cells from PBMCs. These receptors were taken from a human donor with multiple sclerosis.

The chain employs TRBV27 and TRBJ1-4, with 8 bases identical to TRBD1. Germline CDR1 and CDR2: MNHEY and SMNVEV (reference sequence). The CDR3 extends over 14 amino acids. Losses at the gene ends were 5 bases for V and 6 bases for J; bases not matched to a gene: 5. The CDR3 is CASSLETGDEKLFF. The CDR3 DNA reads TGTGCCAGCAGTCTAGAGACAGGGGATGAAAAACTGTTTTTT.

The rearrangement joins TRBV5-1 to TRBJ2-7; possibly TRBD2 for D (6 bases). In germline, CDR1 is SGHRS, CDR2 YFSETQ. The V end was cut by 4 bases, the J end by 2 bases, with 13 bases between. The CDR3 runs 14 residues. The CDR3 reads CASSRGTETYEQYF. DNA of the CDR3: TGCGCCAGCAGCCGAGGGACTGAAACCTACGAGCAGTACTTC.

The chain combines TRBV10-2 with TRBJ1-2, with D unresolved. V lost 7 bases, J lost 7 bases, and 22 bases lay in between. Germline lookup yields CDR1 WSHSY and CDR2 SAAADI. The CDR3 extends over 15 amino acids. CDR3: CASTDSTGFISGYTF. CDR3 DNA: TGCGCCAGCACGGACTCGACCGGTTTTATATCTGGCTACACCTTC.

J is TRBJ2-7 and V is TRBV29-1, with D perhaps TRBD1 or TRBD2 (5 bases each). Germline V gives CDR1 SQVTM, CDR2 ANQGSEA. The CDR3 runs 13 residues. V lost 5 bases and J 1 base, leaving 12 bases between the germline ends. The chain's CDR3 is CSVSTTGSYEQYF. The CDR3 DNA follows: TGCAGCGTTTCGACTACAGGTTCCTACGAGCAGTACTTC.

The V call is TRBV4-1, the J call TRBJ2-7; 14 nucleotides line up with TRBD2. Germline V gives CDR1 MGHRA, CDR2 YSYEKL. The CDR3 has 15 residues. V dropped 0 bases and J dropped 8; count of bases not matched to a gene: 3. CDR3 sequence: CASSQEGTSGSKQYF. CDR3 bases: TGCGCCAGCAGCCAAGAAGGGACTAGCGGGAGCAAGCAGTACTTC.

The chain couples TRBV29-1 to TRBJ2-7; 9 bases map to TRBD1. V was pared by 7 bases and J by 2 bases, with 3 bases of the junction left unmatched. Germline assignment: CDR1 SQVTM and CDR2 ANQGSEA. This CDR3 is built from 12 residues. The CDR3 nucleotides read TGCAGCGGGGGGGACAGGGCCTACGAGCAGTACTTC. Translated, it gives CSGGDRAYEQYF.

This clonotype was recorded only once. V is TRBV20-1 and J is TRBJ1-4; D ambiguous. Between the trimmed V and J ends, which lost 3 bases and 7 bases, there was a span of 6 bases. CDR3 length equals 11 residues. The germline V gene has CDR1 DFQATT and CDR2 SNEGSKA (reference sequence). CDR3 amino acids: CSASWVEKLFF. The CDR3, as DNA: TGCAGTGCTAGTTGGGTTGAAAAACTGTTTTTT.

This clonotype was detected once. This chain connects TRBV19 to TRBJ1-1; 8 nucleotides match TRBD1. The germline V gene encodes CDR1 LNHDA and CDR2 SQIVND (reference sequence). The CDR3 totals 13 residues. With 6 bases clipped from V and 7 bases from J, the junction kept 7 bases outside the gene matches. The CDR3 region is CASSMDRVDEAFF. CDR3 nucleotide sequence: TGTGCCAGTAGCATGGACAGGGTAGATGAAGCTTTCTTT.

This chain uses TRBV11-2 with TRBJ1-3, with a weak D call TRBD1 (5 bases). V shed 4 bases and J shed 7 bases, with 20 bases lying between them. Germline assignment: CDR1 SGHAT and CDR2 FQNNGV. There are 16 residues in the CDR3. CDR3 protein: CASSSDPGTYKNTIYF. CDR3 sequence (DNA): TGTGCCAGCAGCTCCGATCCTGGGACCTACAAGAACACCATATATTTT.

This chain links TRBV18 with TRBJ2-7; perhaps D is TRBD1 or TRBD2 (5 bases each). Germline V gene lookup returns CDR1 KGHSH and CDR2 LQKENI. The CDR3 runs 15 residues. The ends were cut back, 3 bases at V and 1 base at J, with 13 bases in the middle. CDR3: CASSPGTTVSYEQYF. In DNA form, the CDR3 reads TGTGCCAGCTCACCTGGGACGACTGTATCCTACGAGCAGTACTTC.

The chain uses TRBV4-1 and TRBJ2-7; 7 positions agree with TRBD1. Germline-derived CDR1 and CDR2 are MGHRA and YSYEKL. The V gene end was trimmed by 4 bases and the J gene end by 7 bases; junction bases not matched to a gene: 13. There are 15 residues in the CDR3. The CDR3 reads CASSLETGQSDEQYF. In nucleotides, the CDR3 is TGCGCCAGCAGCCTAGAAACGGGACAGTCGGATGAGCAGTACTTC.

This chain uses TRBV7-8 with TRBJ1-1; D remains ambiguous. Germline-derived CDR1 and CDR2 are SGHVS and FQNEAQ. Between the trimmed V and J ends, which lost 0 bases and 7 bases, there was a span of 6 bases. The CDR3 runs 12 residues. The CDR3 loop reads CASSLATDEAFF. The CDR3, as DNA: TGTGCCAGCAGCTTAGCAACGGATGAAGCTTTCTTT. Complete variable domain (other parts from reference TRBV7-8 and TRBJ1-1): GAGVSQSPRYKVAKRGQDVALRCDPISGHVSLFWYQQALGQGPEFLTYFQNEAQLDKSGLPSDRFFAERPEGSVSTLKIQRTQQEDSAVYLCASSLATDEAFFGQGTRLTVV.

This clonotype was detected once. The chain links TRBV7-9 to TRBJ2-7; D is unresolved. Germline CDR1 SEHNR, CDR2 FQNEAQ (reference sequence). V shed 2 bases and J shed 5 bases, with 13 bases lying between them. The CDR3 is 14 amino acids. The CDR3 bases are TGTGCCAGCAGCTTACTTGACCCCGGGCACGAGCAGTACTTC. This gives the protein CASSLLDPGHEQYF.

The chain couples TRBV10-3 to TRBJ2-7, with D possibly TRBD2 on 6 matching bases. CDR3 length: 14 amino acids. Germline-derived CDR1 and CDR2 are ENHRY and SYGVKD. The V and J ends lost 3 bases and 2 bases respectively, with 11 bases between them. The CDR3 DNA is TGTGCCATCAGTGACCCGGGACTGACCTACGAGCAGTACTTC. It translates to CAISDPGLTYEQYF.

J is TRBJ2-1 and V is TRBV25-1, with D possibly being TRBD2 (6 bases). The CDR3 runs 12 residues. The germline V gene encodes CDR1 MGHDK and CDR2 SYGVNS. V lost 4 bases, J lost 16 bases, and 17 bases lay in between. The CDR3 reads CASSAGHPGVFF. Written as DNA, the CDR3 is TGTGCCAGCAGTGCTGGACACCCGGGGGTTTTCTTC.

This clonotype has just one count. The V call is TRBV9, the J call TRBJ2-5; a possible D gene is TRBD1 (6 bases). The V gene's germline CDR1 is SGDLS and CDR2 YYNGEE. The CDR3 runs 17 residues. V lost 0 bases and J lost 4, with 19 bases in between. The CDR3: CASSVEGLEGVTETQYF. The DNA of the CDR3 is TGTGCCAGCAGCGTAGAGGGTCTAGAGGGGGTCACAGAGACCCAGTACTTC.

The chain has TRBV20-1 and TRBJ1-3; tentative D call: TRBD1 (5 bases). V was pared by 6 bases and J by 4 bases, with 7 bases between. Per the germline V gene, CDR1 is DFQATT and CDR2 is SNEGSKA (reference sequence). This CDR3 spans 11 amino acids. CDR3 coding DNA: TGCAGTGCGACAGCCGGAAACACCATATATTTT. Residues: CSATAGNTIYF.

The gene calls are TRBV6-1 and TRBJ2-7; possibly TRBD1 for D (5 bases). In germline, CDR1 is MNHNS, CDR2 SASEGT. The CDR3 runs to 11 residues. The CDR3 here is CESGQGREQYF. DNA for the CDR3: TGTGAAAGTGGGCAGGGAAGGGAGCAGTACTTC.

The genes are TRBV28 and TRBJ2-1; perhaps TRBD1 as D (5 bases). The CDR3 runs to 15 residues. V dropped 4 bases and J dropped 4 bases, with 14 bases sitting between them. CDR1 and CDR2 from the germline V gene are MDHEN and SYDVKM. This CDR3 reads CASSSDPGNYNEQFF. The CDR3 coding sequence is TGTGCCAGCAGTTCCGACCCAGGGAATTACAATGAGCAGTTCTTC.

CDR3 DNA: TGTGCCAGCAGTGATGGGGACGGCCGCTACACCTTC. Encoded protein: CASSDGDGRYTF. The chain employs TRBV2 and TRBJ1-2, with D tentatively TRBD1 (5 bases). V gave up 3 bases and J gave up 9 bases, with 11 bases separating them. The length of the CDR3 is 12 residues. Per germline, CDR1 SNHLY and CDR2 FYNNEI.

The chain joins TRBV29-1 to TRBJ2-1, with D maybe TRBD2 (7 bases). Germline CDR1 SQVTM, CDR2 ANQGSEA. CDR3 length: 17 residues. Trimming left V 5 bases short and J 7 bases short, with 27 bases between. The CDR3 spells CSVYKWGGTRVGNEQFF. The CDR3 DNA is TGCAGCGTTTATAAGTGGGGAGGGACAAGGGTTGGGAATGAGCAGTTCTTC.

The rearrangement uses TRBV29-1 and TRBJ2-7; D remains ambiguous. Germline V gene sequence: CDR1 SQVTM, CDR2 ANQGSEA. CDR3 length: 12 amino acids. V was shortened by 2 bases and J by 0 bases, with 5 bases between the two germline ends. CDR3 residues: CSVELDSYEQYF. As DNA, the CDR3 is TGCAGCGTTGAACTGGACTCCTACGAGCAGTACTTC.

The V gene is TRBV6-2 or TRBV6-3, the J gene TRBJ2-3; tentatively, D is TRBD1 or TRBD2 (6 bases each). The V end was cut by 7 bases, the J end by 1 base, with 18 bases between. The CDR3 consists of 16 residues. Germline CDR1 and CDR2: MNHEY and SVGEGT. CDR3 protein: CASTQRGAFGTDTQYF. For the CDR3, the DNA is TGTGCCAGCACCCAGAGGGGGGCATTTGGCACAGATACGCAGTATTTT.

This CDR3 is CSARAYSGTSTYNEQFF. The CDR3 nucleotides are TGCAGTGCTAGAGCATATTCCGGGACATCTACCTACAATGAGCAGTTCTTC. The J gene is TRBJ2-1, the V gene TRBV20-1; tentative D call: TRBD1 (6 bases). Germline V gives CDR1 DFQATT, CDR2 SNEGSKA (reference sequence). The ends were cut back, 1 base at V and 2 bases at J, with 18 bases in the middle. The CDR3 extends over 17 amino acids.

The chain uses TRBV6-5 and TRBJ2-5; 14 bases are a match to TRBD2. Trimming removed 2 bases from V and 3 bases from J; junction bases left unmatched: 5. This CDR3 spans 17 amino acids. Germline CDR1 MNHEY, CDR2 SVGAGI. CDR3 nucleotide sequence: TGTGCCAGCAGTTACCGCCCGGGACTAGCGGGAGAAGAGACCCAGTACTTC. Protein: CASSYRPGLAGEETQYF.

This clonotype was seen a single time. The gene calls are TRBV10-1 and TRBJ2-2; 7 bases agree with TRBD1. Germline lookup yields CDR1 WNHNN and CDR2 SYGVQD (reference sequence). Trimming at V came to 9 bases and at J to 1 base, leaving 14 bases not matched to a gene. The CDR3 is 17 residues long. CDR3 nucleotide sequence: TGCGCCAGACATACTATTCCCGGGACAGAGAACACCGGGGAGCTGTTTTTT. This codes for CARHTIPGTENTGELFF.

V usage is TRBV7-9 and J usage is TRBJ1-5; 7 positions agree with TRBD1. CDR1 is SEHNR and CDR2 is FQNEAQ in the germline V gene (reference sequence). The CDR3 consists of 14 residues. Trimming took 5 bases from V and 8 from J; bases not matched to a gene: 9. In DNA, the CDR3 is TGTGCCAGCAGCGGGGACAGCCCCGGGAAGCCCCAGCATTTT. As protein: CASSGDSPGKPQHF. Using reference TRBV7-9 and TRBJ1-5 for the parts outside the CDR3, the full variable domain is DTGVSQNPRHKITKRGQNVTFRCDPISEHNRLYWYRQTLGQGPEFLTYFQNEAQLEKSRLLSDRFSAERPKGSFSTLEIQRTEQGDSAMYLCASSGDSPGKPQHFGDGTRLSIL.

The chain recombines TRBV4-2 with TRBJ2-3; no firm D call. The CDR3 has 15 amino acids. V was pared by 2 bases and J by 0 bases, with 9 bases between. Germline CDR1 LGHNA, CDR2 YNFKEQ. CDR3 DNA: TGTGCCAGCAGCCAAACCCGGACGAGCACAGATACGCAGTATTTT. This encodes CASSQTRTSTDTQYF.